These 30 T cell receptor beta chains originate from one sample sequenced in a study of CD8 T cells in Susac syndrome. Reverse transcription of roughly 0.5 to 1 ug RNA was carried out with random hexamers. TCRdb re-called the immunoSEQ multiplex PCR reads through MiXCR, storing one row per CDR3 protein. This sample has about 76,000 distinct CDR3 sequences, with 90% to 95% found just once. Sequencing was carried out using CD8+ T cells from PBMCs. All receptors derive from a human donor with multiple sclerosis.

The chain couples TRBV7-9 to TRBJ2-1; weak D call: TRBD1 (6 bases). The CDR3 loop spans 17 amino acids. Germline V CDR1 and CDR2: SEHNR, FQNEAQ (reference sequence). The ends were cut back, 5 bases at V and 0 bases at J, with 17 bases in the middle. The CDR3 DNA follows: TGTGCCAGCAGCACCCGACAGGTGGTTTTCTCCTACAATGAGCAGTTCTTC. Translation: CASSTRQVVFSYNEQFF.

The CDR3 nucleotides read TGCAGTGCTCTACCTGCGGACTCGAACACTGAAGCTTTCTTT. It translates to CSALPADSNTEAFF. The gene calls are TRBV20-1 and TRBJ1-1, with D uncertain. CDR1 is DFQATT and CDR2 is SNEGSKA in the germline V gene (reference sequence). CDR3 length: 14 amino acids. Trimming removed 5 bases at V and 1 base at J, with 14 bases between.

This chain joins TRBV7-2 and TRBJ2-1; TRBD2 agrees at 10 bases. The V and J ends lost 3 bases and 0 bases, in that order; junction bases with no gene match: 5. The CDR3 length is 17 residues. Germline V CDR1 and CDR2: SGHTA, FQGNSA. CDR3 coding DNA: TGTGCCAGCAGCTTCCCGACTAGCGGGCACTCCTACAATGAGCAGTTCTTC. Protein sequence: CASSFPTSGHSYNEQFF.

This chain uses TRBV28 with TRBJ2-5, with a possible D match to TRBD1 (6 bases). The CDR3 spans 15 residues. V lost 5 bases and J 0 bases, leaving 13 bases between the germline ends. Germline loops: CDR1 MDHEN, CDR2 SYDVKM. CDR3 sequence (DNA): TGTGCCAGCAGTCCCGGACAGCCGTACCAAGAGACCCAGTACTTC. Amino acid sequence: CASSPGQPYQETQYF.

V and J are TRBV4-3 and TRBJ2-3; the D gene could be TRBD1 or TRBD2 (6 bases each). This CDR3 is built from 18 residues. The V gene lost 0 bases and the J gene lost 3 bases, with 19 bases spanning the gap. CDR1 and CDR2 from the germline V gene are LGHNA and YSLEER. The CDR3 sequence is CASSQDKGGGEGTDTQYF. In DNA form, the CDR3 reads TGCGCCAGCAGCCAAGATAAGGGGGGCGGAGAGGGGACAGATACGCAGTATTTT.

V gene TRBV19 combines with J gene TRBJ1-5; D call uncertain. Germline V lookup: CDR1 LNHDA, CDR2 SQIVND (reference sequence). The CDR3 contains 16 residues. The V end lost 7 bases, the J end lost 2 bases, and 18 bases lay between the germline ends. CDR3 region: CASNFNTEGGNQPQHF. DNA of the CDR3: TGTGCCAGTAACTTCAATACGGAGGGTGGCAATCAGCCCCAGCATTTT.

This chain uses TRBV4-1 with TRBJ1-1; D remains unclear. Looked up from germline, CDR1 is MGHRA and CDR2 is YSYEKL. The CDR3 length is 14 residues. V shed 4 bases and J shed 0 bases, with 9 bases lying between them. The CDR3 region is CASSPPHLNTEAFF. CDR3 bases: TGCGCCAGCAGCCCACCCCATCTGAACACTGAAGCTTTCTTT.

The gene calls are TRBV27 and TRBJ1-2; 7 nucleotides line up with TRBD1. CDR1 and CDR2 (germline): MNHEY, SMNVEV (reference sequence). The CDR3 is made up of 13 amino acids. Trimming took 3 bases from V and 3 from J; bases not matched to a gene: 1. The CDR3 nucleotides read TGTGCCAGCAGTTTGCAGGGGGACTATGGCTACACCTTC. Residues: CASSLQGDYGYTF.

The chain employs TRBV5-1 and TRBJ2-5; tentative D call: TRBD2 (6 bases). This CDR3 contains 17 residues. Between the trimmed V and J ends, which lost 0 bases and 2 bases, there was a span of 17 bases. CDR1 SGHRS and CDR2 YFSETQ come from the germline V gene. The CDR3 is CASSLVFWEDNQETQYF. The CDR3 nucleotides are TGCGCCAGCAGCTTGGTTTTCTGGGAGGACAATCAAGAGACCCAGTACTTC. The full variable domain, completed using reference TRBV5-1 and TRBJ2-5, is KAGVTQTPRYLIKTRGQQVTLSCSPISGHRSVSWYQQTPGQGLQFLFEYFSETQRNKGNFPGRFSGRQFSNSRSEMNVSTLELGDSALYLCASSLVFWEDNQETQYFGPGTRLLVL.

The chain links TRBV4-1 to TRBJ1-1, with 8 bases lining up with TRBD1. The CDR3 totals 15 residues. Germline CDR1 and CDR2: MGHRA and YSYEKL. The V and J ends lost 3 bases and 4 bases, in that order; junction bases with no gene match: 7. CDR3 in DNA: TGCGCCAGCAGCCAGGGGGACAGGATGGGCACTGAAGCTTTCTTT. Translating it yields CASSQGDRMGTEAFF.

The CDR3 protein is CASSYDLNQPQHF. The CDR3 region has the DNA TGTGCCAGCAGTTACGACCTCAATCAGCCCCAGCATTTT. The chain combines TRBV6-6 with TRBJ1-5; unclear D gene. The CDR3 totals 13 residues. V gave up 2 bases and J gave up 3 bases, with 5 bases separating them. Per the germline V gene, CDR1 is MNHNY and CDR2 is SVGAGI (reference sequence).

J is TRBJ1-1 and V is TRBV6-1; a weak D match, TRBD1 (6 bases). Germline assignment: CDR1 MNHNS and CDR2 SASEGT. V lost 2 bases, J lost 3 bases, and 31 bases lay in between. This CDR3 comprises 21 residues. The CDR3 loop reads CASSEYPLKLRGGSRDTEAFF. The CDR3 DNA sequence: TGTGCCAGCAGTGAATATCCATTGAAACTAAGGGGGGGTTCCCGGGACACTGAAGCTTTCTTT.

The rearrangement uses TRBV19 and TRBJ1-2; tentatively, D is TRBD1 (5 bases). Germline lookup yields CDR1 LNHDA and CDR2 SQIVND (reference sequence). V was pared by 0 bases and J by 7 bases, with 12 bases between. CDR3 length: 14 residues. CDR3 in amino acids: CASSIDVPGTGYTF. The CDR3 coding sequence is TGTGCCAGTAGTATAGACGTTCCAGGGACTGGCTACACCTTC.

This clonotype was counted a single time. V gene TRBV6-5 combines with J gene TRBJ1-2; D gene unclear. Trimming removed 2 bases from V and 4 bases from J, with 14 bases in between. The CDR3 sequence is 15 residues long. The germline V gene encodes CDR1 MNHEY and CDR2 SVGAGI. CDR3 in amino acids: CASSYGSSWTYGYTF. CDR3 coding DNA: TGTGCCAGCAGTTACGGCAGTTCATGGACCTATGGCTACACCTTC.

The CDR3 nucleotides read TGTGCCAGCAGCTTAGAGGTCGCTACAGGAGACTACGAGCAGTACTTC. This sequence encodes CASSLEVATGDYEQYF. J is TRBJ2-7 and V is TRBV7-2, with TRBD1 as a possible D gene (5 bases). The CDR3 contains 16 residues. V lost 1 base, J lost 3 bases, and 16 bases lay in between. Germline CDR1 and CDR2: SGHTA and FQGNSA.

The chain combines TRBV14 with TRBJ1-5, with unresolved D. Germline V CDR1 and CDR2: SGHDN, FVKESK. The CDR3 is made up of 13 amino acids. V was shortened by 1 base and J by 5 bases, with 6 bases between the two germline ends. Here the CDR3 reads CASSQGSDQPQHF. Here the CDR3 DNA reads TGTGCCAGCAGCCAAGGGTCGGATCAGCCCCAGCATTTT.

This clonotype has only one observation. The V and J genes are TRBV19 and TRBJ1-6, with a possible D match to TRBD1 (5 bases). The CDR3 is 12 residues long. Trimming took off 3 bases at V and 10 bases at J, with 7 bases between the two ends. Germline lookup yields CDR1 LNHDA and CDR2 SQIVND (reference sequence). The CDR3 reads CASSIWGSPLHF. The CDR3 DNA sequence: TGTGCCAGTAGTATTTGGGGCTCACCCCTCCACTTT. Using reference TRBV19 and TRBJ1-6 for the parts outside the CDR3, the full variable domain is DGGITQSPKYLFRKEGQNVTLSCEQNLNHDAMYWYRQDPGQGLRLIYYSQIVNDFQKGDIAEGYSVSREKKESFPLTVTSAQKNPTAFYLCASSIWGSPLHFGNGTRLTVT.

V is TRBV21-1 and J is TRBJ2-5; the table's D gene call, TRBD2, was not cross checked with the DNA. TRBV21-1 is recorded as a pseudogene. CDR3 size: 14 residues. CDR3 nucleotide sequence: TGTGCCAGCAGCGGTAGCGGGAGAAGGGAGACCCAGTACTTC. It codes for CASSGSGRRETQYF.

This chain joins TRBV30 and TRBJ2-7; TRBD1 agrees at 7 bases. The trim removed 3 bases at V and 4 bases at J, leaving 6 bases unmatched. Germline V gives CDR1 GTSNPN, CDR2 SVGIG (reference sequence). CDR3 size: 13 residues. The CDR3 reads CAWRSGGRYEQYF. The CDR3 DNA reads as TGTGCCTGGAGGTCAGGGGGAAGATACGAGCAGTACTTC.

This CDR3 reads CSAPDRVGSYNSPLHF. CDR3 sequence (DNA): TGCAGTGCGCCGGACAGGGTTGGTTCCTATAATTCACCCCTCCACTTT. The chain carries TRBV20-1 and TRBJ1-6, with 8 bases that match TRBD1. CDR1 is DFQATT, CDR2 SNEGSKA, per germline (reference sequence). This CDR3 is built from 16 residues. V lost 6 bases, J lost 1 base, and 8 bases stayed unmatched.

The chain carries TRBV6-2 or TRBV6-3 and TRBJ1-1; D gene uncertain. CDR3 length: 15 amino acids. Per the germline V gene, CDR1 is MNHEY and CDR2 is SVGEGT. The V gene lost 5 bases and the J gene lost 1 base, with 14 bases spanning the gap. CDR3 in DNA: TGTGCCAGCAGTAATGGACTGCGTAGGAACACTGAAGCTTTCTTT. Translation: CASSNGLRRNTEAFF.

The chain combines TRBV4-1 with TRBJ1-2; 12 bases fit TRBD1. The CDR3 is made up of 18 amino acids. After removal of 1 base from V and 5 bases from J, the junction contained 11 bases not matched to a gene. The germline V gene has CDR1 MGHRA and CDR2 YSYEKL. The CDR3 nucleotides read TGCGCCAGCAGCCAAGCCCCGGGACAGGGGGCGCTCGAGTATGGCTACACCTTC. This gives the protein CASSQAPGQGALEYGYTF.

The genes are TRBV5-6 and TRBJ2-7; 7 nucleotides match TRBD2. CDR1 is SGHDT, CDR2 YYEEEE, per germline. The CDR3 is 14 residues long. V was clipped by 3 bases and J by 3 bases; unmatched bases: 6. The CDR3 reads CASSYGTNYYEQYF. The CDR3 nucleotides are TGTGCCAGCAGCTACGGGACTAACTACTACGAGCAGTACTTC. The whole variable domain, filled in from reference TRBV5-6 and TRBJ2-7, reads DAGVTQSPTHLIKTRGQQVTLRCSPKSGHDTVSWYQQALGQGPQFIFQYYEEEERQRGNFPDRFSGHQFPNYSSELNVNALLLGDSALYLCASSYGTNYYEQYFGPGTRLTVT.

The chain recombines TRBV19 with TRBJ1-5; 7 bases match TRBD1. CDR1 LNHDA and CDR2 SQIVND come from the germline V gene (reference sequence). The CDR3 spans 18 residues. Trimming removed 4 bases from V and 6 bases from J; junction bases left unmatched: 18. CDR3 region: CASSTDRDGYFEGQPQHF. CDR3 sequence (DNA): TGTGCCAGTAGTACCGACAGGGACGGGTACTTTGAGGGTCAGCCCCAGCATTTT.

The chain couples TRBV5-6 to TRBJ2-6; tentative D call: TRBD2 (5 bases). Germline V gene sequence: CDR1 SGHDT, CDR2 YYEEEE. The CDR3 length is 18 residues. V gave up 0 bases and J gave up 0 bases, with 13 bases separating them. Written as DNA, the CDR3 is TGTGCCAGCAGCTTGGTGCGGGCCTTTGGCTCTGGGGCCAACGTCCTGACTTTC. The encoded protein is CASSLVRAFGSGANVLTF.

This clonotype was seen once. The chain recombines TRBV6-2 or TRBV6-3 with TRBJ2-5; TRBD1 or TRBD2 may be the D gene (7 bases each). Germline V lookup: CDR1 MNHEY, CDR2 SVGEGT. CDR3 length equals 16 residues. With 6 bases removed from V and 2 bases from J, the gap between germline ends came to 19 bases. The chain's CDR3 is CASRGLNGTEQETQYF. The CDR3 DNA is TGTGCCAGCAGGGGACTAAATGGGACAGAACAAGAGACCCAGTACTTC.

V and J are TRBV20-1 and TRBJ2-1; 7 bases agree with TRBD2. The CDR3 totals 12 residues. V shed 5 bases, J shed 9 bases, and the junction held 7 bases outside the gene matches. Germline V gene data show CDR1 as DFQATT and CDR2 as SNEGSKA (reference sequence). CDR3 nucleotide sequence: TGCAGTGCTGGGGGACTATTCATTGAGCAGTTCTTC. The encoded protein is CSAGGLFIEQFF.

The chain combines TRBV6-5 with TRBJ1-1, with 10 bases lining up with TRBD1. V shed 5 bases and J 5 bases; nucleotides not matched to a gene: 5. Germline-derived CDR1 and CDR2 are MNHEY and SVGAGI. The CDR3 sequence is 14 residues long. The CDR3 loop is CASSDRGPWTEAFF. In nucleotides, the CDR3 is TGTGCCAGCAGTGACAGGGGGCCCTGGACTGAAGCTTTCTTT.

This sequence joins TRBV7-2 and TRBJ2-3; no definite D call. The CDR3 has 13 amino acids. Trimming took 4 bases from V and 2 from J, leaving 7 bases between them. Germline values: CDR1 SGHTA, CDR2 FQGNSA. CDR3 coding DNA: TGTGCCAGCAGCTCTGGACCCACAGATACGCAGTATTTT. Protein: CASSSGPTDTQYF.

V is TRBV12-3 or TRBV12-4 and J is TRBJ2-7; 7 bases are a match to TRBD1. After removal of 3 bases from V and 6 bases from J, the junction contained 2 bases not matched to a gene. There are 12 residues in the CDR3. The CDR3 nucleotides read TGTGCCAGCAGTTTGGACAGGCTCGAGCAGTACTTC. Protein product: CASSLDRLEQYF.